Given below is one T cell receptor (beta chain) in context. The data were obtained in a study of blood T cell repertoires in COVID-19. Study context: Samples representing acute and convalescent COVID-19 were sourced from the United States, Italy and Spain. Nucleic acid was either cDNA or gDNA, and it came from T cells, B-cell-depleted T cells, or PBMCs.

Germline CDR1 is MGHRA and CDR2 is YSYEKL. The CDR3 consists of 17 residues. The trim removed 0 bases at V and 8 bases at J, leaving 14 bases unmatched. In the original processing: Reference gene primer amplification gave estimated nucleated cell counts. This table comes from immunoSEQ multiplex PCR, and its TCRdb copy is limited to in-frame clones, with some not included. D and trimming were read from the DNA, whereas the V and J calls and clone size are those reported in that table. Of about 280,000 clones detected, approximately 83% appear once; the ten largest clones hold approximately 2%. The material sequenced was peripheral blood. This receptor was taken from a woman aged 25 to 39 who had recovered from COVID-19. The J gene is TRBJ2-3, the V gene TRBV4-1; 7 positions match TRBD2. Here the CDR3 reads CASSQEVGGATRITQYF. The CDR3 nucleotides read TGCGCCAGCAGCCAAGAGGTGGGAGGGGCGACTAGGATTACGCAGTATTTT.